The next 21 T cell receptor beta chains were all read from a single sample in a study of cytomegalovirus exposure and HLA in healthy donors. The PCR was carried out with 60 Vbeta primers and 13 Jbeta primers. Sequenced by immunoSEQ multiplex PCR; TCRdb stores in-frame clones only, minus some. The sample consists of about 130,000 clones, 76% of them appearing once. Source material: PBMCs. Receptors were obtained from a man aged 35 to 55 in good health and CMV-seronegative.

The chain recombines TRBV30 with TRBJ1-5; D is possibly TRBD1 (6 bases). The length of the CDR3 is 15 residues. The ends were cut back, 3 bases at V and 2 bases at J, with 14 bases in the middle. Germline V gene lookup returns CDR1 GTSNPN and CDR2 SVGIG (reference sequence). This CDR3 is CAWSGGGAGNQPQHF. The DNA for the CDR3 is TGTGCCTGGAGCGGCGGGGGGGCAGGCAATCAGCCCCAGCATTTT.

The rearrangement links TRBV4-3 to TRBJ2-2; TRBD1 matches at 8 bases. The germline gives CDR1 LGHNA, CDR2 YSLEER. The CDR3 runs 19 residues. The V segment lost 1 base and the J segment 1 base; nucleotides outside the gene matches: 11. The chain's CDR3 is CASSQVLSQGAKNTGELFF. CDR3 nucleotides: TGCGCCAGCAGCCAAGTTTTAAGTCAGGGGGCTAAGAACACCGGGGAGCTGTTTTTT.

This chain connects TRBV4-3 to TRBJ1-1; tentative D call: TRBD1 (5 bases). The CDR3 sequence is 14 residues long. In germline, CDR1 is LGHNA, CDR2 YSLEER. Trimming took off 0 bases at V and 9 bases at J, with 14 bases between the two ends. The CDR3 loop is CASSQDPGVPQAFF. Written as DNA, the CDR3 is TGCGCCAGCAGCCAAGATCCGGGGGTGCCCCAAGCTTTCTTT.

The rearrangement links TRBV11-2 to TRBJ2-1; D is ambiguous. The CDR3 covers 12 residues. The germline gives CDR1 SGHAT, CDR2 FQNNGV. Trimming took off 3 bases at V and 6 bases at J, with 6 bases between the two ends. This chain's CDR3 is CASSFAANEQFF. Written as DNA, the CDR3 is TGTGCCAGCAGCTTCGCGGCCAATGAGCAGTTCTTC.

The chain uses TRBV6-1 and TRBJ2-2; tentative D call: TRBD2 (5 bases). This CDR3 has 15 amino acids. V dropped 2 bases and J dropped 5 bases, with 12 bases sitting between them. Germline V lookup: CDR1 MNHNS, CDR2 SASEGT. The CDR3 bases are TGTGCCAGCAGTGAATACGGGGTTGAAACCGGGGAGCTGTTTTTT. Residues: CASSEYGVETGELFF.

This chain joins TRBV19 and TRBJ2-2, with D uncertain. Trimming stripped 6 bases from V and 3 bases from J, with 5 bases between. Germline V gene lookup returns CDR1 LNHDA and CDR2 SQIVND (reference sequence). The CDR3 extends over 12 amino acids. The CDR3 region has the DNA TGTGCCAGTAGGACATACACCGGGGAGCTGTTTTTT. It codes for CASRTYTGELFF.

The count of this clone is one. The J gene is TRBJ2-7, the V gene TRBV6-5; D is unclear. This CDR3 comprises 14 residues. With 0 bases removed from V and 3 bases from J, the gap between germline ends came to 9 bases. CDR1 MNHEY and CDR2 SVGAGI come from the germline V gene. The CDR3 nucleotides are TGTGCCAGCAGTTACTCATTCTCAGTCTACGAGCAGTACTTC. Translating gives CASSYSFSVYEQYF.

The rearrangement uses TRBV27 and TRBJ2-3; the D gene is possibly TRBD1 (5 bases). There are 12 residues in the CDR3. Germline lookup yields CDR1 MNHEY and CDR2 SMNVEV (reference sequence). Trimming shortened V by 8 bases and J by 2 bases, and 8 bases separated the two germline ends. The CDR3 loop is CASGQFTDTQYF. The CDR3 DNA follows: TGTGCCAGCGGACAATTCACAGATACGCAGTATTTT.

This rearrangement joins TRBV11-2 to TRBJ2-1; D gene ambiguous. This CDR3 contains 12 residues. Trimming cost V 4 bases and J 6 bases, with 7 bases left between them. The germline gives CDR1 SGHAT, CDR2 FQNNGV. CDR3 sequence: CASSYGGNEQFF. The CDR3 bases are TGTGCCAGCAGCTACGGTGGCAATGAGCAGTTCTTC. The full variable domain, its missing parts supplied by reference TRBV11-2 and TRBJ2-1, is EAGVAQSPRYKIIEKRQSVAFWCNPISGHATLYWYQQILGQGPKLLIQFQNNGVVDDSQLPKDRFSAERLKGVDSTLKIQPAKLEDSAVYLCASSYGGNEQFFGPGTRLTVL.

The chain has TRBV18 and TRBJ1-5; possibly TRBD1 for D (6 bases). Trimming removed 6 bases from V and 6 bases from J, with 21 bases in between. The CDR3 is 16 amino acids. Germline V gives CDR1 KGHSH, CDR2 LQKENI. The CDR3 here is CASSDVGGAQGQPQHF. The CDR3, as DNA: TGTGCCAGCTCGGACGTTGGGGGGGCGCAGGGTCAGCCCCAGCATTTT.

The J gene is TRBJ2-1, the V gene TRBV10-3; 9 bases agree with TRBD2. After removal of 5 bases from V and 4 bases from J, the junction contained 6 bases not matched to a gene. This CDR3 is built from 15 residues. Germline lookup yields CDR1 ENHRY and CDR2 SYGVKD. The DNA for the CDR3 is TGTGCCATCAGTATCCTAGCGGGATATTACAATGAGCAGTTCTTC. It translates to CAISILAGYYNEQFF.

The CDR3 DNA reads TGTGCCAGCACCATGACAGGCGGCTCTGGAAACACCATATATTTT. Translated, it gives CASTMTGGSGNTIYF. The chain uses TRBV27 and TRBJ1-3; TRBD1 is a possible D gene (6 bases). The CDR3 consists of 15 residues. Trimming removed 7 bases from V and 0 bases from J, with 13 bases in between. Germline CDR1 MNHEY, CDR2 SMNVEV (reference sequence).

The J gene is TRBJ2-7, the V gene TRBV10-2; 8 nucleotides agree with TRBD1. Germline V lookup: CDR1 WSHSY, CDR2 SAAADI. This CDR3 has 13 residues. Trimming removed 8 bases from V and 3 bases from J; junction bases left unmatched: 6. The CDR3 region has the DNA TGCGCCAGCCAGGACAGGGTCTACTACGAGCAGTACTTC. As protein: CASQDRVYYEQYF.

V and J are TRBV6-1 and TRBJ2-7; 11 positions match TRBD2. The CDR3 spans 14 residues. Trimming took 0 bases from V and 6 from J; bases not matched to a gene: 1. CDR1 MNHNS and CDR2 SASEGT come from the germline V gene. The CDR3 here is CASSEASGRVEQYF. The CDR3 nucleotides are TGTGCCAGCAGTGAAGCTAGCGGGAGGGTCGAGCAGTACTTC.

This clone is a singleton in its sample. V usage is TRBV7-2 and J usage is TRBJ1-1, with 7 nucleotides matching TRBD1. Trimming took 5 bases from V and 4 from J; bases not matched to a gene: 4. Germline CDR1 reads SGHTA; CDR2 reads FQGNSA. The CDR3 runs 13 residues. The CDR3 DNA reads TGTGCCAGCAGCCCTCAGGGGGGCACTGAAGCTTTCTTT. Translating it yields CASSPQGGTEAFF.

The chain couples TRBV19 to TRBJ1-2; D possibly corresponds to TRBD1 (5 bases). Germline V lookup: CDR1 LNHDA, CDR2 SQIVND (reference sequence). V was clipped by 5 bases and J by 4 bases, with 11 bases between them. The CDR3 has 13 residues. The CDR3 protein is CASSVYDSYGYTF. The CDR3 bases are TGTGCCAGTAGTGTATACGACAGCTATGGCTACACCTTC.

The chain has TRBV9 and TRBJ1-2; 7 bases align to TRBD1. Germline trimming cut 4 bases from V and 1 base from J; bases unmatched to any gene: 7. CDR3 length: 15 residues. Germline CDR1 SGDLS, CDR2 YYNGEE. The CDR3 coding sequence is TGTGCCAGCAGCTTAGCCGGGACAGTTAACTATGGCTACACCTTC. It translates to CASSLAGTVNYGYTF.

The V gene is TRBV18, the J gene TRBJ1-4, with a weak D call TRBD1 (5 bases). The length of the CDR3 is 15 residues. V gave up 3 bases and J gave up 3 bases, with 11 bases separating them. Germline CDR1 is KGHSH and CDR2 is LQKENI. CDR3 DNA: TGTGCCAGCTCACCGCGGGACGCCGCTAATGAAAAACTGTTTTTT. As protein: CASSPRDAANEKLFF.

This clone showed up just once. The CDR3 nucleotides read TGTGCCAGCAGCTTAGGGGAGGGGAACACCGGGGAGCTGTTTTTT. It is translated as CASSLGEGNTGELFF. The chain recombines TRBV7-9 with TRBJ2-2, with TRBD2 matching over 7 bases. CDR3 length: 15 residues. V gave up 1 base and J gave up 1 base; unmatched junction bases: 0. CDR1 SEHNR and CDR2 FQNEAQ come from the germline V gene (reference sequence).

This chain uses TRBV6-5 with TRBJ2-1, with 11 bases that match TRBD2. V lost 2 bases, J lost 7 bases, and 4 bases stayed unmatched. The CDR3 runs to 15 residues. Germline V gene sequence: CDR1 MNHEY, CDR2 SVGAGI. CDR3 DNA: TGTGCCAGCAGTTACGATTTAGCGGGAGGGAATGAGCAGTTCTTC. It translates to CASSYDLAGGNEQFF.

This clone was counted a single time. The chain carries TRBV7-9 and TRBJ2-7, with 9 positions matching TRBD1. Germline CDR1 reads SEHNR; CDR2 reads FQNEAQ (reference sequence). The length of the CDR3 is 16 residues. Unmatched junction bases numbered 8, after V lost 1 base and J lost 4 bases. In DNA form, the CDR3 reads TGTGCCAGCAGCTTAGTCGGTACAGGGGGCCTTTACGAGCAGTACTTC. This encodes CASSLVGTGGLYEQYF.